Included here is one T cell receptor (beta chain) sequence, with context. The clone's antigen remains unknown. The record has no base qualities; no much larger clone is one base away. The library was generated by the immunoSEQ multiplex PCR assay. Sourced from immuneACCESS, this table was stored by TCRdb with only in-frame sequences that have V and J called. A share of the clones is absent; for the studies checked, an unresolved V gene accounts for under half, and the remainder has no known explanation. Present in this sample are around 52,000 clones, about 92% of which were seen just once. Of the sample, 0.15% to 0.2% is held by the ten largest clones. This record belongs to a study of T cell changes during pregnancy in multiple sclerosis (dated by TCRdb to the late 2010s). Turning to the overall study: In women with multiple sclerosis, the researchers looked at how the T cell repertoire shifted as pregnancy progressed.

The cysteine opens and the phenylalanine closes a CDR3 of 13 amino acids. The retained sequence is limited to the CDR3, 39 bases, with the frame set at the first base. Trimming leaves V shorter by 4 bases and J shorter by 6 bases, with the junction holding 5 bases beyond the gene matches. Via the germline V gene, CDR1 is SQVTM and CDR2 ANQGSEA. The sequence derives from a female donor in good health, enrolled as a control in a pregnancy study. Sequenced material: CD4+ T cells from peripheral blood mononuclear cells, taken after pregnancy. Recombination linked TRBV29-1 to TRBJ2-2; a stretch of 7 junction bases matches TRBD1. The DNA sequence follows: TGCAGCGTTGCATGGGGGACAGCCGGGGAGCTGTTTTTT. The resulting protein is CSVAWGTAGELFF.